These 27 T cell receptor beta chains originate from one sample sequenced in a study of blood T cell repertoires in COVID-19 (dated by TCRdb to about 2020). The library was obtained by the immunoSEQ multiplex PCR assay. What TCRdb holds here is the immuneACCESS table cut down to in-frame rearrangements. Part of the clones is not present; checked against another copy, under half of the missing clones reflect an unresolved V gene, and the others are unexplained. The sample table shows some 46,000 clones, and approximately 90% are seen once. The top ten hold approximately 15% of the sample. Sequenced sample: peripheral blood. All receptors derive from a man aged 55 to 70 with active COVID-19.

This sequence joins TRBV5-1 and TRBJ2-7; 10 bases align to TRBD1. Germline trimming cut 1 base from V and 6 bases from J; bases unmatched to any gene: 10. Germline assignment: CDR1 SGHRS and CDR2 YFSETQ. This CDR3 comprises 16 residues. This CDR3 reads CASSLSVVTGGSEQYF. The CDR3 region has the DNA TGCGCCAGCAGCTTGAGTGTGGTGACAGGGGGCTCCGAGCAGTACTTC.

The sample holds a few counts of this clone. The chain joins TRBV20-1 to TRBJ1-1, with 8 bases lining up with TRBD1. The CDR3 length is 11 residues. The germline V gene encodes CDR1 DFQATT and CDR2 SNEGSKA (reference sequence). CDR3 DNA sequence: TGCAGGGCCACAGGGGGCACTGAAGCTTTCTTT. Encoded protein: CRATGGTEAFF.

The V gene is TRBV7-9, the J gene TRBJ1-2, with D unclear. V was clipped by 1 base and J by 3 bases, with 12 bases between them. In germline, CDR1 is SEHNR, CDR2 FQNEAQ (reference sequence). The CDR3 covers 15 residues. The CDR3 DNA is TGTGCCAGCAGCTTAGGGGAGGGTATGGACTATGGCTACACCTTC. Protein sequence: CASSLGEGMDYGYTF. Based on the CDR3 plus reference TRBV7-9 and TRBJ1-2, the full variable domain is DTGVSQNPRHKITKRGQNVTFRCDPISEHNRLYWYRQTLGQGPEFLTYFQNEAQLEKSRLLSDRFSAERPKGSFSTLEIQRTEQGDSAMYLCASSLGEGMDYGYTFGSGTRLTVV.

The chain combines TRBV9 with TRBJ2-2; TRBD2 matches at 16 bases. The germline CDR1 and CDR2 sequences are SGDLS and YYNGEE. The trim removed 0 bases at V and 3 bases at J, leaving 2 bases unmatched. The CDR3 totals 18 residues. CDR3 in DNA: TGTGCCAGCAGCGTAGGCGGGACTAGCGGGAGGGACACCGGGGAGCTGTTTTTT. This encodes CASSVGGTSGRDTGELFF.

The CDR3: CASNLETGSGNTIYF. In DNA, the CDR3 is TGTGCCAGCAATCTCGAGACAGGGTCTGGAAACACCATATATTTT. The chain links TRBV2 to TRBJ1-3; 7 nucleotides align to TRBD1. Unmatched junction bases numbered 7, after V lost 7 bases and J lost 1 base. From germline, CDR1 is SNHLY and CDR2 FYNNEI. CDR3 length: 15 residues.

The rearrangement links TRBV2 to TRBJ2-5; D call uncertain. There are 13 residues in the CDR3. CDR1 SNHLY and CDR2 FYNNEI come from the germline V gene. V lost 8 bases to trimming and J lost 3 bases, with 13 bases between them. The chain's CDR3 is CASLKRLEETQYF. Here the CDR3 DNA reads TGTGCCAGCCTAAAACGACTGGAAGAGACCCAGTACTTC.

This sequence joins TRBV7-6 and TRBJ1-4, with D unresolved. The CDR3 is 16 amino acids. V was clipped by 3 bases and J by 7 bases, with 18 bases between them. CDR1 SGHVS and CDR2 FNYEAQ come from the germline V gene. CDR3 sequence: CASSFGRTPRGEKLFF. The CDR3 DNA reads as TGTGCCAGCAGCTTCGGTAGAACCCCGCGAGGTGAAAAACTGTTTTTT.

This clone was recorded only once. The CDR3 bases are TGTGCCAGCTCACCACTCGAGGCGGATACGCAGTATTTT. This codes for CASSPLEADTQYF. The rearrangement uses TRBV18 and TRBJ2-3; no reliable D call. The V end was cut by 1 base, the J end by 6 bases, with 8 bases between. Per germline, CDR1 KGHSH and CDR2 LQKENI. The CDR3 is 13 residues long.

This clone appeared a few times. The chain employs TRBV7-2 and TRBJ2-3, with TRBD1 matching 12 bases. This CDR3 region has 16 residues. Trimming at V came to 3 bases and at J to 2 bases, leaving 3 bases not matched to a gene. Germline CDR1 reads SGHTA; CDR2 reads FQGNSA. The CDR3 region is CASSFLGQGATDTQYF. Here the CDR3 DNA reads TGTGCCAGCAGCTTCTTGGGACAGGGGGCCACAGATACGCAGTATTTT.

CDR3 sequence reads: CASSFSGNEETQYF. The CDR3, as DNA: TGTGCCAGCAGTTTTAGCGGGAACGAAGAGACCCAGTACTTC. The rearrangement uses TRBV27 and TRBJ2-5, with TRBD2 matching over 8 bases. V dropped 3 bases and J dropped 3; count of bases not matched to a gene: 3. This CDR3 spans 14 amino acids. Germline CDR1 is MNHEY and CDR2 is SMNVEV (reference sequence).

The chain joins TRBV5-1 to TRBJ2-3; 14 bases map to TRBD2. This CDR3 contains 17 residues. V gave up 0 bases and J gave up 4 bases; unmatched junction bases: 4. In germline, CDR1 is SGHRS, CDR2 YFSETQ. CDR3 coding DNA: TGCGCCAGCAGCTTGGCGACTAGCGGGGGGGGAGCAGATACGCAGTATTTT. Translating gives CASSLATSGGGADTQYF. Full variable domain (remainder filled in from reference TRBV5-1 and TRBJ2-3): KAGVTQTPRYLIKTRGQQVTLSCSPISGHRSVSWYQQTPGQGLQFLFEYFSETQRNKGNFPGRFSGRQFSNSRSEMNVSTLELGDSALYLCASSLATSGGGADTQYFGPGTRLTVL.

The genes are TRBV18 and TRBJ1-3; D is possibly TRBD1 (5 bases). V dropped 1 base and J dropped 0 bases, with 13 bases sitting between them. CDR3 length equals 17 residues. Germline CDR1 is KGHSH and CDR2 is LQKENI. The CDR3 nucleotides are TGTGCCAGCTCACCACTTTCGCGACAGATCTCTGGAAACACCATATATTTT. Translating gives CASSPLSRQISGNTIYF.

This chain connects TRBV20-1 to TRBJ2-3; 9 bases align to TRBD1. With V trimmed by 3 bases and J by 6 bases, 10 bases remained unmatched. This CDR3 has 15 amino acids. The germline gives CDR1 DFQATT, CDR2 SNEGSKA (reference sequence). The CDR3 nucleotides are TGCAGTGCTAGTTTGTCCGGACAGGGGTCCGATACGCAGTATTTT. The encoded protein is CSASLSGQGSDTQYF.

The rearrangement joins TRBV12-3 or TRBV12-4 to TRBJ2-7; TRBD2 is a possible D gene (6 bases). V lost 3 bases to trimming and J lost 7 bases, with 10 bases between them. The CDR3 length is 12 residues. The CDR3 DNA is TGTGCCAGCAGTTTCCAACTAGCTGAGCAGTACTTC. Residues: CASSFQLAEQYF.

This clone was picked up one time. The gene calls are TRBV14 and TRBJ1-6; tentative D call: TRBD1 (5 bases). The V and J ends lost 0 bases and 8 bases respectively, with 11 bases between them. The CDR3 has 15 residues. CDR1 SGHDN and CDR2 FVKESK come from the germline V gene. The CDR3 protein is CASSQDRVGHSPLHF. CDR3 bases: TGTGCCAGCAGCCAAGATCGAGTGGGGCATTCACCCCTCCACTTT. The whole variable domain, remainder taken from reference TRBV14 and TRBJ1-6, is EAGVTQFPSHSVIEKGQTVTLRCDPISGHDNLYWYRRVMGKEIKFLLHFVKESKQDESGMPNNRFLAERTGGTYSTLKVQPAELEDSGVYFCASSQDRVGHSPLHFGNGTRLTVT.

The V call is TRBV5-1, the J call TRBJ1-2; 8 bases align to TRBD1. Per the germline V gene, CDR1 is SGHRS and CDR2 is YFSETQ. J was trimmed by 8 bases and V by 3 bases; bases with no gene match: 9. The CDR3 is 14 residues long. In nucleotides, the CDR3 is TGCGCCAGCAGCTACAACGACAGGGGTCTCGGCTACACCTTC. Encoded protein: CASSYNDRGLGYTF.

The chain joins TRBV4-3 to TRBJ2-3; maybe TRBD2 (5 bases). The CDR3 sequence is 15 residues long. Germline CDR1 and CDR2: LGHNA and YSLEER. V was cut by 1 base and J by 4 bases, with 12 bases left in between. DNA of the CDR3: TGCGCCAGCAGCCAAGTTTCCGCGGGCGCAGATACGCAGTATTTT. It yields the protein CASSQVSAGADTQYF.

This chain connects TRBV6-5 to TRBJ1-4, with a weak D call TRBD1 (5 bases). V lost 0 bases to trimming and J lost 7 bases, with 12 bases between them. The V gene's germline CDR1 is MNHEY and CDR2 SVGAGI. The CDR3 consists of 15 residues. This CDR3 is CASSYSRQLGEKLFF. CDR3 coding DNA: TGTGCCAGCAGTTACTCGAGACAGCTTGGTGAAAAACTGTTTTTT.

The chain couples TRBV7-6 to TRBJ2-1; maybe TRBD2 (5 bases). The CDR3 extends over 13 amino acids. The V end lost 5 bases, the J end lost 4 bases, and 9 bases lay between the germline ends. CDR1 is SGHVS and CDR2 is FNYEAQ in the germline V gene. Here the CDR3 reads CASSRGRYNEQFF. CDR3 nucleotide sequence: TGTGCCAGCAGCCGCGGGCGTTACAATGAGCAGTTCTTC.

The V call is TRBV3-1 (or the pseudogene TRBV3-2), the J call TRBJ1-6; no clear D. The germline V gene has CDR1 LGHDT and CDR2 YNNKEL (reference sequence). The CDR3 sequence is 14 residues long. Trimming left V 1 base short and J 7 bases short, with 8 bases between. The CDR3 DNA reads TGTGCCAGCAGCCAAGGAACGGTAAATTCACCCCTCCACTTT. Amino acid sequence: CASSQGTVNSPLHF.

The chain couples TRBV5-4 to TRBJ2-2; D gene ambiguous. V was pared by 0 bases and J by 2 bases, with 8 bases between. The CDR3 length is 15 residues. The germline V gene has CDR1 SGHNT and CDR2 YYREEE (reference sequence). The CDR3 sequence is CASSLAQTNTGELFF. The CDR3 DNA sequence: TGTGCCAGCAGCTTGGCACAGACAAACACCGGGGAGCTGTTTTTT.

The chain joins TRBV7-8 to TRBJ2-1, with TRBD2 as a possible D gene (6 bases). The germline V gene has CDR1 SGHVS and CDR2 FQNEAQ. This CDR3 region has 15 residues. The V and J ends lost 2 bases and 0 bases respectively, with 8 bases between them. Here the CDR3 DNA reads TGTGCCAGCAGCTTACTCGGGAGCTCCTACAATGAGCAGTTCTTC. This translates into CASSLLGSSYNEQFF. Full variable domain (outside the CDR3, taken from reference TRBV7-8 and TRBJ2-1): GAGVSQSPRYKVAKRGQDVALRCDPISGHVSLFWYQQALGQGPEFLTYFQNEAQLDKSGLPSDRFFAERPEGSVSTLKIQRTQQEDSAVYLCASSLLGSSYNEQFFGPGTRLTVL.

This rearrangement joins TRBV9 to TRBJ2-5; D is ambiguous. From germline, CDR1 is SGDLS and CDR2 YYNGEE. The CDR3 contains 12 residues. V was clipped by 4 bases and J by 5 bases, with 9 bases between them. The CDR3, as DNA: TGTGCCAGCAGCCCCAGTGGTGAGACCCAGTACTTC. Translated: CASSPSGETQYF. The full variable domain, in which reference TRBV9 and TRBJ2-5 provide the parts outside the CDR3, is DSGVTQTPKHLITATGQRVTLRCSPRSGDLSVYWYQQSLDQGLQFLIQYYNGEERAKGNILERFSAQQFPDLHSELNLSSLELGDSALYFCASSPSGETQYFGPGTRLLVL.

The table lists this clone with a count of one. The rearrangement joins TRBV9 to TRBJ1-1; possibly TRBD1 for D (6 bases). The length of the CDR3 is 14 residues. V lost 4 bases to trimming and J lost 7 bases, with 17 bases between them. Germline values: CDR1 SGDLS, CDR2 YYNGEE. CDR3 region: CASSQSTGLGEAFF. DNA for the CDR3: TGTGCCAGCAGCCAGTCTACAGGGCTGGGTGAAGCTTTCTTT.

The chain links TRBV9 to TRBJ1-2; tentative D call: TRBD1 (6 bases). Between the trimmed V and J ends, which lost 0 bases and 4 bases, there was a span of 10 bases. The germline CDR1 and CDR2 sequences are SGDLS and YYNGEE. The CDR3 length is 14 residues. CDR3 DNA sequence: TGTGCCAGCAGCGTAGACAGGGCGGCCTATGGCTACACCTTC. As protein: CASSVDRAAYGYTF. Looking up the rest from reference TRBV9 and TRBJ1-2 gives the full variable domain: DSGVTQTPKHLITATGQRVTLRCSPRSGDLSVYWYQQSLDQGLQFLIQYYNGEERAKGNILERFSAQQFPDLHSELNLSSLELGDSALYFCASSVDRAAYGYTFGSGTRLTVV.

By sample share, this clone is large (0.1 to 1%). This sequence joins TRBV5-1 and TRBJ1-2; D is perhaps TRBD1 (6 bases). The length of the CDR3 is 13 residues. Between the trimmed V and J ends, which lost 3 bases and 4 bases, there was a span of 10 bases. Germline assignment: CDR1 SGHRS and CDR2 YFSETQ. The CDR3 DNA is TGCGCCAGCAGCTGGGACAAGTCCTATGGCTACACCTTC. Encoded protein: CASSWDKSYGYTF.

This clone was detected once. The rearrangement uses TRBV7-2 and TRBJ2-5, with D possibly TRBD1 on 5 matching bases. The germline CDR1 and CDR2 sequences are SGHTA and FQGNSA. V lost 0 bases and J 4 bases, leaving 9 bases between the germline ends. The CDR3 covers 14 residues. This chain's CDR3 is CASSLAGHGETQYF. CDR3 DNA: TGTGCCAGCAGCTTAGCGGGGCACGGAGAGACCCAGTACTTC.